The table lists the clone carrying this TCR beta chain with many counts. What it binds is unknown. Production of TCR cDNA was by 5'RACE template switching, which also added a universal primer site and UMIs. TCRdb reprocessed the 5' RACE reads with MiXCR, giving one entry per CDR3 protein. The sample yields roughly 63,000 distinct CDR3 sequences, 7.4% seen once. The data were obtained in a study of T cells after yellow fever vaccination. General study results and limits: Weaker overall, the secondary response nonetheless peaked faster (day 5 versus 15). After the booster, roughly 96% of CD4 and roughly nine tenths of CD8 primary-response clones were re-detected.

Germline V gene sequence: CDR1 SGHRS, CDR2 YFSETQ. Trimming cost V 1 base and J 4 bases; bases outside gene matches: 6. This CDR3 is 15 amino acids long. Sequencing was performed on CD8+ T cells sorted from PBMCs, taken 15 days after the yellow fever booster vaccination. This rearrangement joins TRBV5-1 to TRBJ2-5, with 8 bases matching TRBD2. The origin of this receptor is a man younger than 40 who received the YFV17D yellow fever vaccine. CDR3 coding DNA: TGCGCCAGCAGCTTGAGGCGGGAGGTATCAGAGACCCAGTACTTC. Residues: CASSLRREVSETQYF.